Each of the 25 T cell receptor beta chains below was sequenced from the same sample in a study of T cells in localized non-small cell lung cancer. Clones were sequenced by immunoSEQ multiplex PCR, and TCRdb holds only the in-frame ones, with some missing. The data contain 35,000 to 45,000 clones, 88% of them singletons. Sequencing was performed on peripheral blood, taken before any cancer treatment. These receptors came from a female donor over 55 with stage I squamous cell lung carcinoma.

Here the CDR3 DNA reads TGTGCCAGCTCACCACAAATTCTCGCGAACACCGGGGAGCTGTTTTTT. This gives the protein CASSPQILANTGELFF. This rearrangement joins TRBV18 to TRBJ2-2, with no clear D. CDR1 is KGHSH, CDR2 LQKENI, per germline. With 1 base removed from V and 0 bases from J, the gap between germline ends came to 9 bases. The CDR3 loop spans 16 amino acids.

This chain joins TRBV9 and TRBJ2-3; D not resolved. Looked up from germline, CDR1 is SGDLS and CDR2 is YYNGEE. The CDR3 loop spans 15 amino acids. V dropped 0 bases and J dropped 7 bases, with 15 bases sitting between them. The CDR3 reads CASSVAPEPPNTQYF. As DNA, the CDR3 is TGTGCCAGCAGCGTAGCTCCAGAACCCCCTAATACGCAGTATTTT.

This clone was counted between two and nine times. The chain uses TRBV5-6 and TRBJ2-3; TRBD1 agrees at 11 bases. Germline assignment: CDR1 SGHDT and CDR2 YYEEEE. The CDR3 loop spans 13 amino acids. J lost 6 bases, V lost 5 bases, and 2 bases had no gene match. The CDR3 sequence: CASRRDRGDTQYF. The CDR3 DNA reads TGTGCCAGCAGACGGGACAGGGGGGATACGCAGTATTTT.

The chain has TRBV12-2 and TRBJ2-7; the D segment call TRBD1 is taken from the table without a DNA check. TRBV12-2 is recorded as a pseudogene. The CDR3 is 14 residues long. CDR3 protein: CASRYPGTAYEQYF. In DNA, the CDR3 is TGTGCAAGTCGCTACCCCGGGACAGCCTACGAGCAGTACTTC.

The chain is built from TRBV9 and TRBJ2-2, with D possibly TRBD1 on 5 matching bases. Per germline, CDR1 SGDLS and CDR2 YYNGEE. The V end lost 0 bases, the J end lost 0 bases, and 12 bases lay between the germline ends. The CDR3 loop spans 17 amino acids. CDR3 amino acids: CASSVGVRQTNTGELFF. In nucleotides, the CDR3 is TGTGCCAGCAGCGTAGGGGTGAGACAGACGAACACCGGGGAGCTGTTTTTT.

V gene TRBV5-4 combines with J gene TRBJ2-5, with 11 bases aligning to TRBD2. With V trimmed by 2 bases and J by 3 bases, 6 bases remained unmatched. Germline V CDR1 and CDR2: SGHNT, YYREEE (reference sequence). CDR3 length: 16 amino acids. As DNA, the CDR3 is TGTGCCAGCAGCTTCAGGGCGACTAGCGGGAAAGAGACCCAGTACTTC. Its translation: CASSFRATSGKETQYF.

V and J are TRBV5-1 and TRBJ2-7; D possibly corresponds to TRBD2 (5 bases). The germline V gene encodes CDR1 SGHRS and CDR2 YFSETQ. The CDR3 extends over 13 amino acids. Between the trimmed V and J ends, which lost 3 bases and 2 bases, there was a span of 9 bases. CDR3 region: CASSSGLAYEQYF. DNA of the CDR3: TGCGCCAGCAGCTCAGGACTGGCCTACGAGCAGTACTTC.

The V gene is TRBV4-3, the J gene TRBJ2-1, with D possibly being TRBD2 (7 bases). V gave up 0 bases and J gave up 3 bases, with 9 bases separating them. The CDR3 runs to 15 residues. Germline values: CDR1 LGHNA, CDR2 YSLEER. The CDR3 region has the DNA TGCGCCAGCAGCCAAGATAGGGGGGGCTACAATGAGCAGTTCTTC. Encoded protein: CASSQDRGGYNEQFF.

The chain uses TRBV19 and TRBJ2-7; D assignment may be TRBD1 or TRBD2 (5 bases each). V was clipped by 5 bases and J by 0 bases, with 17 bases between them. This CDR3 has 16 amino acids. Per the germline V gene, CDR1 is LNHDA and CDR2 is SQIVND (reference sequence). The CDR3 bases are TGTGCCAGTAGTCCCAGACCGGGACGGAGCTCCTACGAGCAGTACTTC. This translates into CASSPRPGRSSYEQYF.

This clone showed up just a few times. The genes are TRBV28 and TRBJ2-7; 8 bases line up with TRBD2. Germline CDR1 is MDHEN and CDR2 is SYDVKM. CDR3 size: 14 residues. V trimming: 4 bases; J trimming: 0 bases; junction bases outside the gene matches: 2. The CDR3 region has the DNA TGTGCCAGCAGTTCCGGACTAGCCTCCTACGAGCAGTACTTC. Translated, it gives CASSSGLASYEQYF.

This sequence joins TRBV27 and TRBJ1-1; a weak D match, TRBD1 (6 bases). The germline V gene encodes CDR1 MNHEY and CDR2 SMNVEV (reference sequence). The CDR3 totals 15 residues. The V and J ends lost 4 bases and 3 bases respectively, with 15 bases between them. The CDR3 spells CASSSLGGLDTEAFF. The CDR3 DNA reads TGTGCCAGCAGTTCCCTAGGGGGGTTGGACACTGAAGCTTTCTTT.

The rearrangement joins TRBV19 to TRBJ1-5; D gene unclear. Trimming left V 7 bases short and J 2 bases short, with 9 bases between. This CDR3 is built from 13 residues. Germline CDR1 LNHDA, CDR2 SQIVND (reference sequence). CDR3 loop: CASTIAGNQPQHF. In DNA, the CDR3 is TGTGCCAGTACCATCGCGGGCAATCAGCCCCAGCATTTT.

This clone was counted between two and nine times. The chain joins TRBV10-1 to TRBJ1-5, with D uncertain. This CDR3 has 13 residues. V was clipped by 5 bases and J by 0 bases, with 5 bases between them. CDR1 is WNHNN and CDR2 is SYGVQD in the germline V gene (reference sequence). The DNA for the CDR3 is TGCGCCAGCAGTTGGAATAGCAATCAGCCCCAGCATTTT. Its translation: CASSWNSNQPQHF.

The chain joins TRBV19 to TRBJ2-4, with TRBD1 matching 10 bases. There are 14 residues in the CDR3. CDR1 is LNHDA and CDR2 is SQIVND in the germline V gene (reference sequence). Unmatched junction bases numbered 4, after V lost 5 bases and J lost 6 bases. CDR3 bases: TGTGCCAGTAGTCGGGACAGGGGTTTAAACATTCAGTACTTC. Its translation is CASSRDRGLNIQYF.

This clone was observed a handful of times. The V gene is TRBV30, the J gene TRBJ1-1; D gene ambiguous. The germline V gene encodes CDR1 GTSNPN and CDR2 SVGIG (reference sequence). The V and J ends lost 5 bases and 0 bases respectively, with 4 bases between them. The CDR3 totals 11 residues. The DNA for the CDR3 is TGTGCCTGGCGAATGAACACTGAAGCTTTCTTT. Residues: CAWRMNTEAFF. The complete variable domain, with remaining parts taken from reference TRBV30 and TRBJ1-1, reads SQTIHQWPATLVQPVGSPLSLECTVEGTSNPNLYWYRQAAGRGLQLLFYSVGIGQISSEVPQNLSASRPQDRQFILSSKKLLLSDSGFYLCAWRMNTEAFFGQGTRLTVV.

V gene TRBV10-2 combines with J gene TRBJ2-7; TRBD1 matches at 7 bases. The CDR3 runs 12 residues. The V and J ends lost 8 bases and 3 bases, in that order; junction bases with no gene match: 4. The V gene's germline CDR1 is WSHSY and CDR2 SAAADI. The CDR3 DNA sequence: TGCGCCAGCGGAAGACAGGGCTACGAGCAGTACTTC. Protein product: CASGRQGYEQYF.

The chain carries TRBV19 and TRBJ2-7; D gene unclear. Germline CDR1 is LNHDA and CDR2 is SQIVND (reference sequence). The CDR3 length is 13 residues. The ends were cut back, 10 bases at V and 2 bases at J, with 15 bases in the middle. CDR3 sequence (DNA): TGTGCCACTCGAGACCCCCCAACCTACGAGCAGTACTTC. It encodes CATRDPPTYEQYF. Together with reference TRBV19 and TRBJ2-7, the CDR3 gives the full variable domain: DGGITQSPKYLFRKEGQNVTLSCEQNLNHDAMYWYRQDPGQGLRLIYYSQIVNDFQKGDIAEGYSVSREKKESFPLTVTSAQKNPTAFYLCATRDPPTYEQYFGPGTRLTVT.

V is TRBV12-5 and J is TRBJ2-1; D is undetermined. The CDR3 is made up of 12 amino acids. Germline V lookup: CDR1 LGHNT, CDR2 FRNRAP. V dropped 1 base and J dropped 9 bases, with 7 bases sitting between them. CDR3: CASGLEGFEQFF. The CDR3 nucleotides read TGTGCTAGTGGTTTGGAAGGGTTTGAGCAGTTCTTC.

The chain has TRBV25-1 and TRBJ1-1; 12 nucleotides align to TRBD1. Trimming removed 3 bases from V and 5 bases from J; junction bases left unmatched: 4. Looked up from germline, CDR1 is MGHDK and CDR2 is SYGVNS. This CDR3 spans 15 amino acids. The CDR3 here is CASSDGTGGRTEAFF. The CDR3 region has the DNA TGTGCCAGCAGTGATGGGACAGGGGGCCGGACTGAAGCTTTCTTT.

The rearrangement uses TRBV19 and TRBJ2-2, with TRBD2 identical over 8 bases. J lost 5 bases, V lost 0 bases, and 2 bases had no gene match. The CDR3 runs 15 residues. Germline assignment: CDR1 LNHDA and CDR2 SQIVND (reference sequence). The DNA of the CDR3 is TGTGCCAGTAGTATAGAGGCTAGCGGGACCGGGGAGCTGTTTTTT. Amino acid sequence: CASSIEASGTGELFF.

The chain carries TRBV10-3 and TRBJ2-1, with TRBD2 identical over 11 bases. The CDR3 runs to 18 residues. Germline CDR1 is ENHRY and CDR2 is SYGVKD. V lost 3 bases to trimming and J lost 3 bases; unmatched junction nucleotides: 10. The CDR3 coding sequence is TGTGCCATCAGTGATATGTCTAGCGGGAGGTCGAGCTACAATGAGCAGTTCTTC. Its translation is CAISDMSSGRSSYNEQFF.

This chain connects TRBV6-6 to TRBJ1-2, with D hard to call. CDR3 size: 13 residues. CDR1 is MNHNY, CDR2 SVGAGI, per germline (reference sequence). Between the trimmed V and J ends, which lost 2 bases and 8 bases, there was a span of 12 bases. The CDR3 reads CASSYKLSDGYTF. The CDR3 DNA follows: TGTGCCAGCAGTTACAAGTTGTCGGACGGCTACACCTTC.

The chain has TRBV14 and TRBJ2-3; TRBD2 agrees at 8 bases. The CDR3 is made up of 15 amino acids. V trimming: 6 bases; J trimming: 2 bases; junction bases outside the gene matches: 7. Per the germline V gene, CDR1 is SGHDN and CDR2 is FVKESK. CDR3 in DNA: TGTGCCAGCAGTCTACTAGCGGAGACCACAGATACGCAGTATTTT. It translates to CASSLLAETTDTQYF. The variable domain in full, completed from reference TRBV14 and TRBJ2-3, reads EAGVTQFPSHSVIEKGQTVTLRCDPISGHDNLYWYRRVMGKEIKFLLHFVKESKQDESGMPNNRFLAERTGGTYSTLKVQPAELEDSGVYFCASSLLAETTDTQYFGPGTRLTVL.

V usage is TRBV30 and J usage is TRBJ1-2; D gene unclear. Trimming took 2 bases from V and 2 from J, leaving 3 bases between them. CDR3 size: 11 residues. From germline, CDR1 is GTSNPN and CDR2 SVGIG (reference sequence). CDR3 in amino acids: CAWSPNYGYTF. In nucleotides, the CDR3 is TGTGCCTGGAGTCCCAACTATGGCTACACCTTC.

In this sample, this clone turned up once. The rearrangement joins TRBV10-1 to TRBJ2-2; D possibly corresponds to TRBD1 (6 bases). The germline V and J ends were trimmed by 9 bases and 3 bases, with 14 bases remaining between them. Germline V lookup: CDR1 WNHNN, CDR2 SYGVQD (reference sequence). The CDR3 is 14 amino acids. The CDR3 nucleotides read TGCGCCAGTCAATCGGACAGACACACCGGGGAGCTGTTTTTT. Protein product: CASQSDRHTGELFF.